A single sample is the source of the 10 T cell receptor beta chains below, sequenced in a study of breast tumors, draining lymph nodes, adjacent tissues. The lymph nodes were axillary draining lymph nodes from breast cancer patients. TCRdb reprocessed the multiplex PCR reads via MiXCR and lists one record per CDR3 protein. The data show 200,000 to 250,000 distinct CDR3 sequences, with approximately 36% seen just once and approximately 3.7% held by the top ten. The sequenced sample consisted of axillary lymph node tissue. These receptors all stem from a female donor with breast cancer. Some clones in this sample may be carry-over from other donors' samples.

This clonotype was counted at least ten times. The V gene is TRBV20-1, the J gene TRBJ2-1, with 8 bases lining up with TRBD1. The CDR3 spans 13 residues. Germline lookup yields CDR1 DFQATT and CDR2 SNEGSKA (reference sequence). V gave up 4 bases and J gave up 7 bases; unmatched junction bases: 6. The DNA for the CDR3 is TGCAGTGCTAACCCGGACAGGGCAAATGAGCAGTTCTTC. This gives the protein CSANPDRANEQFF.

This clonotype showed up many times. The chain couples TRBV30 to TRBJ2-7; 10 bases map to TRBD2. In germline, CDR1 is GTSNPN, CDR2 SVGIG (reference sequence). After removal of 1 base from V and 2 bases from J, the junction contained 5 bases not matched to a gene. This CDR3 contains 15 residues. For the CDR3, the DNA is TGTGCCTGGAGTGATGGACTAGCGGATGCCTACGAGCAGTACTTC. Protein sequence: CAWSDGLADAYEQYF.

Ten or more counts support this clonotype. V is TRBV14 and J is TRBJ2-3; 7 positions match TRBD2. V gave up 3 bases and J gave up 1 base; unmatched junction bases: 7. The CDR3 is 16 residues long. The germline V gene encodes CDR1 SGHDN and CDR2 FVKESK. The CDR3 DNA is TGTGCCAGCAGCCATTTACCGGGACTACGCACAGATACGCAGTATTTT. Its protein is CASSHLPGLRTDTQYF.

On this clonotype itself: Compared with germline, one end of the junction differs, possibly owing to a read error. DNA for the CDR3: TGCGCCAGCAGCTTGAAGGGGGACAATCACCCCCAGCATTTT. Protein product: CASSLKGDNHPQHF. The chain recombines TRBV5-1 with TRBJ1-5; TRBD1 is a possible D gene (6 bases). Per the germline V gene, CDR1 is SGHRS and CDR2 is YFSETQ. The CDR3 consists of 14 residues. The whole variable domain, remainder taken from reference TRBV5-1 and TRBJ1-5, is KAGVTQTPRYLIKTRGQQVTLSCSPISGHRSVSWYQQTPGQGLQFLFEYFSETQRNKGNFPGRFSGRQFSNSRSEMNVSTLELGDSALYLCASSLKGDNHPQHFGDGTRLSIL.

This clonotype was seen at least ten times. The CDR3 DNA follows: TGTGCCAGCAGTGAAGGGAACATTCAGTACTTC. As protein: CASSEGNIQYF. The rearrangement uses TRBV2 and TRBJ2-4; D is ambiguous. Per the germline V gene, CDR1 is SNHLY and CDR2 is FYNNEI. The V gene lost 1 base and the J gene lost 7 bases, with 2 bases spanning the gap. This CDR3 is 11 amino acids long.

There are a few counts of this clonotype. CDR3 loop: CASSRGTGVQETQYF. The CDR3 nucleotides read TGTGCCAGCAGTCGAGGGACAGGGGTCCAAGAGACCCAGTACTTC. The genes are TRBV5-8 and TRBJ2-5; the match to TRBD1 covers 10 bases. Germline V gene lookup returns CDR1 SGHTS and CDR2 YDEGEE. V lost 5 bases, J lost 1 base, and 5 bases stayed unmatched. CDR3 length: 15 residues. The full variable domain, in which reference TRBV5-8 and TRBJ2-5 provide the parts outside the CDR3, is EAGVTQSPTHLIKTRGQQATLRCSPISGHTSVYWYQQALGLGLQFLLWYDEGEERNRGNFPPRFSGRQFPNYSSELNVNALELEDSALYLCASSRGTGVQETQYFGPGTRLLVL.

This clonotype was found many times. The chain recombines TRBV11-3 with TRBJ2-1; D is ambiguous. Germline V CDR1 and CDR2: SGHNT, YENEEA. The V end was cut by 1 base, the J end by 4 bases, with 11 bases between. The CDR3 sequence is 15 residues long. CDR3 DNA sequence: TGTGCCAGCAGCTTAGGTTGGCAGGCTTACAATGAGCAGTTCTTC. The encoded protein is CASSLGWQAYNEQFF.

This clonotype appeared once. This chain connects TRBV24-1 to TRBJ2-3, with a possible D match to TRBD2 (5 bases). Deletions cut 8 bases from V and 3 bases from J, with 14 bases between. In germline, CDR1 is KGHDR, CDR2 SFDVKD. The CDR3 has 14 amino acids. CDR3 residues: CATKGRHLTDTQYF. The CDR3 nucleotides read TGTGCCACCAAAGGGAGACATCTTACAGATACGCAGTATTTT.

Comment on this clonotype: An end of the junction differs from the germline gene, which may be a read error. CDR3 sequence (DNA): TGCGCCAGCAGTGAGTCGGGCGAGACCCAGTACTTC. The encoded protein is CASSESGETQYF. The gene calls are TRBV7-6 and TRBJ2-5, with no clear D. CDR1 and CDR2 (germline): SGHVS, FNYEAQ. The CDR3 spans 12 residues.

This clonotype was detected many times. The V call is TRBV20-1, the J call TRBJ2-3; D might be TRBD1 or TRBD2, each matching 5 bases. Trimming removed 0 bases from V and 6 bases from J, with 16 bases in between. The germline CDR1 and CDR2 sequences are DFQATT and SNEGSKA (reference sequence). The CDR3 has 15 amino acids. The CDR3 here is CSARDMATGRDTQYF. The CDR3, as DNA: TGCAGTGCTAGAGATATGGCTACGGGGCGGGATACGCAGTATTTT.